A single sample gave rise to the 8 T cell receptor beta chains below, sequenced in a study of neoadjuvant nivolumab and ipilimumab in lung cancer. Sequencing used immunoSEQ multiplex PCR; TCRdb keeps in-frame clones, though not all of them. The repertoire consists of fewer than 10,000 clones, with roughly 77% occurring once and the leading ten covering roughly 7.3%. This specimen was adjacent normal lung tissue, taken after neoadjuvant nivolumab, alone or with ipilimumab, at or shortly before surgery. These receptors all come from an adult with non-small cell lung cancer.

This chain joins TRBV5-1 and TRBJ1-3; possible D gene TRBD1, 6 bases. Trimming took off 1 base at V and 2 bases at J, with 7 bases between the two ends. The CDR3 consists of 14 residues. CDR1 is SGHRS, CDR2 YFSETQ, per germline. CDR3 nucleotides: TGCGCCAGCAGCTTGACAGGGACTGGAAACACCATATATTTT. This encodes CASSLTGTGNTIYF.

The V gene is TRBV30, the J gene TRBJ2-5; no firm D call. Germline assignment: CDR1 GTSNPN and CDR2 SVGIG (reference sequence). V was trimmed by 4 bases and J by 2 bases, leaving 8 bases between them. CDR3 size: 12 residues. The CDR3 here is CAWKGYQETQYF. The CDR3 DNA is TGTGCCTGGAAGGGTTATCAAGAGACCCAGTACTTC.

The gene calls are TRBV19 and TRBJ2-7; TRBD2 is a possible D gene (5 bases). Trimming removed 4 bases from V and 6 bases from J, with 10 bases in between. Germline CDR1 reads LNHDA; CDR2 reads SQIVND (reference sequence). The CDR3 has 12 residues. This CDR3 reads CASSTRVGEQYF. The CDR3 nucleotides read TGTGCCAGTAGTACGAGGGTTGGCGAGCAGTACTTC.

The rearrangement joins TRBV27 to TRBJ2-2; maybe TRBD2 (6 bases). The V and J ends lost 5 bases and 2 bases respectively, with 15 bases between them. The CDR3 is made up of 16 amino acids. Germline-derived CDR1 and CDR2 are MNHEY and SMNVEV (reference sequence). CDR3 region: CASSTIPGLNTGELFF. Here the CDR3 DNA reads TGTGCCAGCAGTACTATTCCGGGACTCAACACCGGGGAGCTGTTTTTT.

In DNA, the CDR3 is TGTGCCAGCAGTGAACCGGGACAGGGGAACCAAAACATTCAGTACTTC. Encoded protein: CASSEPGQGNQNIQYF. The rearrangement uses TRBV28 and TRBJ2-4, with 10 nucleotides matching TRBD1. The length of the CDR3 is 16 residues. Germline V CDR1 and CDR2: MDHEN, SYDVKM. Trimming removed 5 bases from V and 5 bases from J; junction bases left unmatched: 9.

This clone has just a few counts. The rearrangement joins TRBV7-2 to TRBJ2-7; D not resolved. The germline V gene encodes CDR1 SGHTA and CDR2 FQGNSA. This CDR3 is 13 amino acids long. The germline V and J ends were trimmed by 6 bases and 2 bases, with 11 bases remaining between them. DNA for the CDR3: TGTGCCAGCAGTAACAGCGCTACCTACGAGCAGTACTTC. Amino acid sequence: CASSNSATYEQYF.

The J gene is TRBJ1-1, the V gene TRBV10-3; the D is unclear. The CDR3 extends over 13 amino acids. CDR1 ENHRY and CDR2 SYGVKD come from the germline V gene. Deletions cut 2 bases from V and 0 bases from J, with 4 bases between. This CDR3 is CAISEQMNTEAFF. The DNA for the CDR3 is TGTGCCATCAGTGAGCAAATGAACACTGAAGCTTTCTTT.

This clone came up a few times. The chain uses TRBV5-1 and TRBJ2-1, with a weak D call TRBD1 (5 bases). The CDR3 covers 16 residues. Deletions cut 4 bases from V and 1 base from J, with 15 bases between. From germline, CDR1 is SGHRS and CDR2 YFSETQ. CDR3 sequence (DNA): TGCGCCAGCAGCCCCACCCGGCCAGGGTCCTACAATGAGCAGTTCTTC. This codes for CASSPTRPGSYNEQFF.